Given below is one T cell receptor (beta chain) in context. The antigen remains undetermined. The sample belongs to a study of cytomegalovirus exposure and HLA in healthy donors. The PCR was carried out with 60 Vbeta primers and 13 Jbeta primers. Sequenced by immunoSEQ multiplex PCR; TCRdb stores in-frame clones only, minus some. The sample carries about 150,000 clones, approximately 81% recorded once. Study results and caveats: Across donors, sequencing depth was assumed by presence/absence analyses to be roughly uniform. The study flagged some 170 TCR beta chains as cytomegalovirus-associated.

Sequences were obtained from PBMCs. The receptor's source is a woman between 18 and 29 years old in good health and CMV-seronegative.

CDR3 nucleotides: TGCGCCAGCGACTGGACAGCCGAGACAGATACGCAGTATTTT. Protein sequence: CASDWTAETDTQYF. The chain couples TRBV4-1 to TRBJ2-3, with D perhaps TRBD1 (6 bases). Trimming removed 8 bases at V and 3 bases at J, with 15 bases between. This CDR3 spans 14 amino acids. Germline lookup yields CDR1 MGHRA and CDR2 YSYEKL.